This paragraph covers one T cell receptor beta chain sequence. The data belong to a study of blood T cell repertoires in COVID-19. Study in general: Sites across the United States, Italy and Spain contributed samples from acute and convalescent COVID-19. T cells, B-cell-depleted T cells, or PBMCs provided the cDNA or gDNA that served as material.

How the authors handled the data: Reference gene primer amplification in the assay estimated nucleated cell counts. Data came from immunoSEQ multiplex PCR; TCRdb stores just in-frame clones and leaves some out. D and trimming were read from the DNA, whereas the V and J calls and clone size are those reported in that table. The table has approximately 200,000 clones, around 88% seen once. The TCR was taken from a young man with active or convalescent COVID-19. Sequencing used peripheral blood.

CDR3: CASSSHPDPSRAPGGNTIYF. CDR3 in DNA: TGTGCCAGCAGTTCACACCCAGATCCCTCCCGCGCGCCGGGTGGAAACACCATATATTTT. J is TRBJ1-3 and V is TRBV27; D is ambiguous. CDR1 is MNHEY and CDR2 is SMNVEV in the germline V gene (reference sequence). This CDR3 region has 20 residues. The V and J ends lost 4 bases and 3 bases respectively, with 28 bases between them.